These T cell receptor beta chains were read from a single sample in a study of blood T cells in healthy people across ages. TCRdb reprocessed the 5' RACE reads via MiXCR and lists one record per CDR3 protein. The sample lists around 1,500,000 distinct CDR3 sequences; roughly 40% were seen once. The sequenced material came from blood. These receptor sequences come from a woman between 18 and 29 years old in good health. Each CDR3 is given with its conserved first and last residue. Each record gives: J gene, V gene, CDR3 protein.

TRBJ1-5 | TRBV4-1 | CASSREHQAGNQPQHF
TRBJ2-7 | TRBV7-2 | CASSLIAGGSYEQYF
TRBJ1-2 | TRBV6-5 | CASSYSSTGPNYGYTF
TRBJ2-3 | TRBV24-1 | CATSLTGTITDTQYF
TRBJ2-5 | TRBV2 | CASIHTVKETQYF
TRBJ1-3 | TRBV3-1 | CASSQEWQLGNTIYF
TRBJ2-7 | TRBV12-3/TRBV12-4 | CASSGYRGYEQYF
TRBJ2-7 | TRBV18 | CASSVGGDGVYEQYF
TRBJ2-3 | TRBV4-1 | CASSLPKSQGEDTQYF
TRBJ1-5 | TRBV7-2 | CASSLLGVNQPQHF
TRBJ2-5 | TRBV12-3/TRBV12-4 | CASSPGGARETQYF
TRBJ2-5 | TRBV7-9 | CASTLAGGKNEQYF
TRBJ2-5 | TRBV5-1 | CASSLEYGTRGNEQYF
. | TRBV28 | CTSSLGVSEQYF
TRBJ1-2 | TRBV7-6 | CASSPSMRRDRRNYGYTF
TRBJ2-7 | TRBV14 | CASSPYGDYEQYF
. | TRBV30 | CACRRGGYEQYF
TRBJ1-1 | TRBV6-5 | CASSYWGTENTEAFF
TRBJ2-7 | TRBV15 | CATSTVQGLPYEQYF
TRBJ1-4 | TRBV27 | CASSAATNEKLFF
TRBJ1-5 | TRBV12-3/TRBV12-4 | CASSLARRNQPQHF
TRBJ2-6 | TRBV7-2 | CASSSQGPSGANVLTF
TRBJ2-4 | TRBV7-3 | CASSPGTENIQYF
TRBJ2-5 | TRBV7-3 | CASSLGGGLYNEQYF
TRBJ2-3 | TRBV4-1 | CASSQDSGGGSGGRTDTQYF
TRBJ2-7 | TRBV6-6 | CASSSEYRGPYEQYF
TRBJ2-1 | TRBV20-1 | CSEASGSLQEQFF